This TCR beta chain was profiled in a study of identical twins. Study results and limitations: Interpretation of the results relied on cross-sectional statistical analysis and not on following the same donors.

A universal primer binding site was introduced by template switching. The final cDNA contained unique molecular identifiers. Using its own MiXCR run on the 5' RACE reads, TCRdb lists one record per CDR3 protein. The table includes 1.5 million to 2 million distinct CDR3 sequences, under 35% detected once. On this clonotype itself: Its specificity is not known.

The CDR3 contains 14 residues. Losses at the gene ends were 6 bases for V and 6 bases for J; bases not matched to a gene: 7. Material: cord blood. This receptor was identified in a newborn girl in good health. This chain connects TRBV12-3 or TRBV12-4 to TRBJ2-7; 11 bases fit TRBD1. The CDR3 region has the DNA TGTGCCAGCAGGAACTCTGGGACAGGGGGCGAGCAGTACTTC. Its protein is CASRNSGTGGEQYF.